Listed here is a single TCR beta chain. As yet, its antigen is unknown. This specimen belongs to a study of beta chain features in type 1 diabetes. General observations from the study: Among all four CD4+ subsets, Type 1 diabetes patients had TCRB CDR3s that were moderately but significantly shorter. Researchers could not determine here whether HLA type influences TCRB rearrangement.

The CDR3 covers 13 residues. V lost 5 bases to trimming and J lost 11 bases, with 19 bases between them. CDR1 is MDHEN, CDR2 SYDVKM, per germline. The whole isolated RNA underwent reverse transcription, so sequencing captured expressed TCRB transcripts. Data came from immunoSEQ multiplex PCR; TCRdb stores just in-frame clones and leaves some out. The data show approximately 470,000 clones, with over 25% seen just once and 0.05% to 0.065% held by the top ten. The receptor was isolated from a man younger than 30 in good health. The specimen sequenced was naive CD4+ T cells from blood. This sequence joins TRBV28 and TRBJ2-7; D gene unclear. The CDR3 sequence: CASSGADAGRKYF. CDR3 DNA: TGTGCCAGCAGTGGTGCCGACGCAGGCAGGAAGTACTTC.